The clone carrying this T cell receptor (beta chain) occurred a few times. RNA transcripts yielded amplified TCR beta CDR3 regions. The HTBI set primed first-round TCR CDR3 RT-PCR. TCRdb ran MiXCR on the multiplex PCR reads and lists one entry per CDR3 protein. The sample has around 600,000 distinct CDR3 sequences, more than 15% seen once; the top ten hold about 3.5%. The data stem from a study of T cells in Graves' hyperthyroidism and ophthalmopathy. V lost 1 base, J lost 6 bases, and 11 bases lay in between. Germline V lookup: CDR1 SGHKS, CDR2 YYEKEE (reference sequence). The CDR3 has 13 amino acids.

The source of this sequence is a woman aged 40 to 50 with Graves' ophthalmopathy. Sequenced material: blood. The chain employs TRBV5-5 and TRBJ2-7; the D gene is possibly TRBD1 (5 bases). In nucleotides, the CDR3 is TGTGCCAGCAGCTTGTTAGGTGGGGCCGAGCAGTACTTC. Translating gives CASSLLGGAEQYF.